This T cell receptor beta chain appears in the sequencing data of a study of molecular identifiers for immune sequencing clone quantification. In TCRdb, the PCR reads were re-called with MiXCR into one record per CDR3 protein. The data hold about 500,000 distinct CDR3 sequences, with about a fifth observed a single time. This CDR3 region has 14 residues. The germline V gene has CDR1 SEHNR and CDR2 FQNEAQ (reference sequence). The ends lost 5 bases at V and 3 bases at J; junction bases unmatched: 5. Sequenced input: naive CD8+ T cells from blood, with Jurkat cell RNA spiked in. Subset defined: FACS-sorted CD8+CD4-CCR7+CD45RA+ naive T cells. The rearrangement uses TRBV7-9 and TRBJ2-5; TRBD2 agrees at 8 bases. The receptor's source is a human donor in good health. Some libraries in this study had Jurkat cell RNA spiked in. This CDR3 is CASSVSGSEETQYF. The CDR3 DNA follows: TGTGCCAGCAGCGTCAGCGGGAGCGAAGAGACCCAGTACTTC. Variable domain in full (rest from reference TRBV7-9 and TRBJ2-5): DTGVSQNPRHKITKRGQNVTFRCDPISEHNRLYWYRQTLGQGPEFLTYFQNEAQLEKSRLLSDRFSAERPKGSFSTLEIQRTEQGDSAMYLCASSVSGSEETQYFGPGTRLLVL.